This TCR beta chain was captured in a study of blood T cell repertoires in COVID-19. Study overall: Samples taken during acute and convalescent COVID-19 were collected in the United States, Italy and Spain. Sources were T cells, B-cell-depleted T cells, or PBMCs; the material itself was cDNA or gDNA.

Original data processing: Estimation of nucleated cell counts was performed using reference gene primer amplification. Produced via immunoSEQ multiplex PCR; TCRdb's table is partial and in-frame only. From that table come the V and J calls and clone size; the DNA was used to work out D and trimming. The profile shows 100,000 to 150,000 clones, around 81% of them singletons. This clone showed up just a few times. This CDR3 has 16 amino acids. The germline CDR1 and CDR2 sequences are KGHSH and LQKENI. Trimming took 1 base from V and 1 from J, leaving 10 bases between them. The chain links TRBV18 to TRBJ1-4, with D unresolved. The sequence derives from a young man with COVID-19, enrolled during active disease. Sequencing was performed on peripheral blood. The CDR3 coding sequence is TGTGCCAGCTCACCACGAGTTGCCCAAACTAATGAAAAACTGTTTTTT. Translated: CASSPRVAQTNEKLFF.